These T cell receptor beta chains were read from a single sample in a study of cytomegalovirus exposure and HLA in healthy donors. The protocol was immunoSEQ multiplex PCR, while the TCRdb copy is restricted to in-frame clones and leaves out a portion. Here the sample spans roughly 120,000 clones, about 70% being singletons. Sequencing was done on a sample of PBMCs. The receptors were gathered from a man aged 25 to 45 in good health and CMV-seropositive. Both conserved end residues are part of each CDR3. A D gene is named only where the DNA matches it firmly. Some rows have no size entry. The others give once, few or many, or a class for an expanded clone.

TRBJ1-1,-,TRBV5-1,TRBD1,TGCGCCAGCAGCTTCACGGGACAGGGGGGAACTGAAGCTTTCTTT,CASSFTGQGGTEAFF
TRBJ2-7,-,TRBV5-1,TRBD1,TGCGCCAGCAGCCCCTTTGGGACAGGGATAGTCGAGCAGTACTTC,CASSPFGTGIVEQYF
TRBJ1-1,-,TRBV30,-,TGTGCCGCCCCTCAGGGTCCGAACACTGAAGCTTTCTTT,CAAPQGPNTEAFF
TRBJ1-5,-,TRBV23-1,-,TGCGCCAGCAGTCAATCTCGGGGGTTTCAGCCCCAGCATTTT,CASSQSRGFQPQHF
TRBJ2-1,-,TRBV11-2,TRBD1,TGTGCCAGCAGATACGGGACAGAGCCCTACAATGAGCAGTTCTTC,CASRYGTEPYNEQFF
TRBJ1-1,-,TRBV4-3,-,TGCGCCAGCAGCCAAGGAGGCGGAAACACTGAAGCTTTCTTT,CASSQGGGNTEAFF
TRBJ1-2,many,TRBV10-3,TRBD1,TGTGCCATCAGTGTCGGACAGGTGGGATCCTATGGCTACACCTTC,CAISVGQVGSYGYTF
TRBJ2-5,-,TRBV7-3,-,TGTGCCAGCAGCCCTGGGACTTCCCGAATAGAGACCCAGTACTTC,CASSPGTSRIETQYF
TRBJ2-3,once,TRBV7-9,-,TGTGCCAGCGGGCGGGGTAGGAGCACAGATACGCAGTATTTT,CASGRGRSTDTQYF
TRBJ2-2,-,TRBV7-9,TRBD1,TGTGCCAGCAGCCCCTTCACAGGGGTCGGCACCGGGGAGCTGTTTTTT,CASSPFTGVGTGELFF
TRBJ1-6,many,TRBV28,-,TGTGCCAGCAGTCGAGATTTCCATAATTCACCCCTCCACTTT,CASSRDFHNSPLHF
TRBJ2-7,-,TRBV5-4,-,TGTGCCAGCAGCCGCGGGGTAGGTCATTACGAGCAGTACTTC,CASSRGVGHYEQYF
TRBJ2-7,-,TRBV5-5,-,TGTGCCAGCAGCTTGGCCATGGGAGGTTTATCCTACGAGCAGTACTTC,CASSLAMGGLSYEQYF